The 26 T cell receptor beta chains below all came from one sample that was sequenced in a study of shared clonotypes between healthy human individuals. Method: immunoSEQ multiplex PCR; TCRdb's copy keeps in-frame clones and lacks some. The sample shows 2.3 million or so clones, approximately 93% of them seen only once. The sequenced material came from naive CD4+ T cells from PBMCs. Sample subset: CD45RA+ positively selected. The receptor set was obtained from a man between 18 and 35 years old in good health. Some clones in this sample may be carry-over from other donors' samples.

The rearrangement links TRBV7-9 to TRBJ2-2; D possibly corresponds to TRBD2 (5 bases). Between the trimmed V and J ends, which lost 4 bases and 2 bases, there was a span of 14 bases. The germline V gene has CDR1 SEHNR and CDR2 FQNEAQ (reference sequence). The CDR3 is 16 residues long. CDR3 in amino acids: CASSSRPGNNTGELFF. The CDR3 nucleotides read TGTGCCAGCAGCTCCCGACCGGGAAATAACACCGGGGAGCTGTTTTTT. Full variable domain (missing parts from reference TRBV7-9 and TRBJ2-2): DTGVSQNPRHKITKRGQNVTFRCDPISEHNRLYWYRQTLGQGPEFLTYFQNEAQLEKSRLLSDRFSAERPKGSFSTLEIQRTEQGDSAMYLCASSSRPGNNTGELFFGEGSRLTVL.

The V and J genes are TRBV25-1 and TRBJ2-5, with D perhaps TRBD1 (6 bases). V dropped 5 bases and J dropped 4 bases, with 14 bases sitting between them. This CDR3 is built from 14 residues. The germline V gene encodes CDR1 MGHDK and CDR2 SYGVNS. The CDR3 sequence: CASSYGQPGETQYF. In DNA, the CDR3 is TGTGCCAGCAGTTACGGACAGCCCGGAGAGACCCAGTACTTC. Supplemented by reference TRBV25-1 and TRBJ2-5, the full variable domain reads EADIYQTPRYLVIGTGKKITLECSQTMGHDKMYWYQQDPGMELHLIHYSYGVNSTEKGDLSSESTVSRIRTEHFPLTLESARPSHTSQYLCASSYGQPGETQYFGPGTRLLVL.

As to this clone: Other DNA sequences within the sample encode an identical CDR3. This chain's CDR3 is CASSLDSTGELFF. The CDR3 nucleotides read TGTGCCAGCAGCTTAGACAGCACCGGGGAGCTGTTTTTT. This chain uses TRBV11-3 with TRBJ2-2; no clear D. CDR1 and CDR2 from the germline V gene are SGHNT and YENEEA. The CDR3 has 13 amino acids. Trimming removed 0 bases at V and 4 bases at J, with 3 bases between. Full variable domain (outside the CDR3, taken from reference TRBV11-3 and TRBJ2-2): EAGVVQSPRYKIIEKKQPVAFWCNPISGHNTLYWYLQNLGQGPELLIRYENEEAVDDSQLPKDRFSAERLKGVDSTLKIQPAELGDSAVYLCASSLDSTGELFFGEGSRLTVL.

J is TRBJ1-5 and V is TRBV2, with TRBD1 as a possible D gene (5 bases). V gave up 6 bases and J gave up 0 bases, with 12 bases separating them. This CDR3 has 15 residues. Germline V lookup: CDR1 SNHLY, CDR2 FYNNEI. DNA for the CDR3: TGTGCCAGCAGCGTAAGACAGTATAGCAATCAGCCCCAGCATTTT. It yields the protein CASSVRQYSNQPQHF.

The rearrangement joins TRBV5-1 to TRBJ1-1; 8 bases are shared with TRBD1. V gave up 5 bases and J gave up 7 bases; unmatched junction bases: 7. Germline loops: CDR1 SGHRS, CDR2 YFSETQ. The CDR3 consists of 13 residues. The CDR3 loop reads CASSPGDRGEAFF. The CDR3 coding sequence is TGCGCCAGCAGTCCGGGCGACAGGGGTGAAGCTTTCTTT.

The chain joins TRBV7-9 to TRBJ2-2; no clear D. Germline loops: CDR1 SEHNR, CDR2 FQNEAQ (reference sequence). V gave up 5 bases and J gave up 0 bases, with 16 bases separating them. The CDR3 consists of 17 residues. The CDR3 DNA follows: TGTGCCAGCAGCCGAACATCAATGTTCGCGAACACCGGGGAGCTGTTTTTT. Its protein product is CASSRTSMFANTGELFF.

The chain has TRBV6-1 and TRBJ2-7; the match to TRBD2 covers 7 bases. CDR3 size: 15 residues. With 3 bases clipped from V and 3 bases from J, the junction kept 8 bases outside the gene matches. Looked up from germline, CDR1 is MNHNS and CDR2 is SASEGT. The CDR3 sequence: CASSEGSGTFYEQYF. In DNA form, the CDR3 reads TGTGCCAGCAGTGAGGGAAGCGGGACCTTCTACGAGCAGTACTTC.

The chain has TRBV19 and TRBJ1-5; D gene ambiguous. CDR3 size: 13 residues. The germline V and J ends were trimmed by 5 bases and 3 bases, with 8 bases remaining between them. The germline gives CDR1 LNHDA, CDR2 SQIVND (reference sequence). The CDR3 DNA reads as TGTGCCAGTAGTCGGGGAATCAATCAGCCCCAGCATTTT. This sequence encodes CASSRGINQPQHF.

V is TRBV4-2 and J is TRBJ2-3; the match to TRBD2 covers 16 bases. J lost 1 base, V lost 1 base, and 8 bases had no gene match. Germline loops: CDR1 LGHNA, CDR2 YNFKEQ. This CDR3 region has 20 residues. This CDR3 reads CASSQGPGLAGGLRTDTQYF. In DNA form, the CDR3 reads TGTGCCAGCAGCCAAGGACCGGGACTAGCGGGAGGGCTACGCACAGATACGCAGTATTTT.

The chain couples TRBV6-5 to TRBJ1-4; no clear D. This CDR3 contains 13 residues. Germline CDR1 reads MNHEY; CDR2 reads SVGAGI. The V and J ends lost 5 bases and 5 bases respectively, with 9 bases between them. The CDR3 is CASSERLNEKLFF. The CDR3 DNA follows: TGTGCCAGCAGTGAGAGGTTAAATGAAAAACTGTTTTTT.

The count of this clone is one. The CDR3 DNA reads as TGTGCCAGCAGCGTCGGGACAGAATCAGCCAAAAACATTCAGTACTTC. Translated: CASSVGTESAKNIQYF. The chain carries TRBV9 and TRBJ2-4, with 7 bases aligning to TRBD1. V lost 2 bases, J lost 0 bases, and 5 bases stayed unmatched. The length of the CDR3 is 16 residues. The germline gives CDR1 SGDLS, CDR2 YYNGEE.

The chain couples TRBV10-3 to TRBJ1-1, with TRBD1 as a possible D gene (6 bases). CDR3 size: 13 residues. In germline, CDR1 is ENHRY, CDR2 SYGVKD. V lost 7 bases to trimming and J lost 8 bases, with 17 bases between them. The chain's CDR3 is CAIIRDTGEEAFF. CDR3 in DNA: TGTGCCATCATCAGGGACACGGGGGAAGAAGCTTTCTTT.

The CDR3 sequence is CASRFDGQNYGYTF. The CDR3 DNA reads TGTGCCAGTAGGTTTGACGGACAAAACTATGGCTACACCTTC. This chain joins TRBV6-5 and TRBJ1-2, with D possibly TRBD1 on 5 matching bases. CDR1 and CDR2 (germline): MNHEY, SVGAGI. The CDR3 totals 14 residues. V was pared by 9 bases and J by 2 bases, with 16 bases between.

The chain has TRBV28 and TRBJ1-5; no clear D. This CDR3 contains 17 residues. Germline values: CDR1 MDHEN, CDR2 SYDVKM. Trimming took 3 bases from V and 0 from J, leaving 15 bases between them. As DNA, the CDR3 is TGTGCCAGCAGTTTTCTATTTCCAGGTTATAGCAATCAGCCCCAGCATTTT. This encodes CASSFLFPGYSNQPQHF.

The gene calls are TRBV7-9 and TRBJ2-3; D gene unclear. The CDR3 loop spans 13 amino acids. Trimming pared 5 bases from V and 3 bases from J, leaving 9 bases between. The germline V gene encodes CDR1 SEHNR and CDR2 FQNEAQ (reference sequence). CDR3 loop: CASSLGWTDTQYF. The CDR3 DNA reads TGTGCCAGCAGCCTCGGGTGGACAGATACGCAGTATTTT.

A note on this clone: The same CDR3 arises from other DNA sequences in this sample as well. The V gene is TRBV5-1, the J gene TRBJ2-2; D is undetermined. The CDR3 length is 14 residues. V was cut by 0 bases and J by 4 bases, with 7 bases left in between. The germline gives CDR1 SGHRS, CDR2 YFSETQ. DNA for the CDR3: TGCGCCAGCAGCTTGGTTGCCGGCACCGGGGAGCTGTTTTTT. This encodes CASSLVAGTGELFF.

J is TRBJ2-7 and V is TRBV18; 10 positions match TRBD2. V gave up 5 bases and J gave up 6 bases; unmatched junction bases: 7. Germline values: CDR1 KGHSH, CDR2 LQKENI. CDR3 size: 14 residues. CDR3 in amino acids: CASSTLAGVVEQYF. The CDR3 region has the DNA TGTGCCAGCTCAACGCTAGCGGGAGTGGTCGAGCAGTACTTC.

This chain joins TRBV6-6 and TRBJ1-2; D remains unclear. V gave up 2 bases and J gave up 2 bases, with 9 bases separating them. Germline V gene data show CDR1 as MNHNY and CDR2 as SVGAGI (reference sequence). The CDR3 runs 14 residues. This CDR3 reads CASSYPRGNYGYTF. CDR3 sequence (DNA): TGTGCCAGCAGTTACCCCAGAGGGAACTATGGCTACACCTTC.

A note on this clone: Other nucleotide sequences from this sample produce the same CDR3. This rearrangement joins TRBV28 to TRBJ2-7; 9 positions agree with TRBD1. This CDR3 has 14 amino acids. CDR1 is MDHEN and CDR2 is SYDVKM in the germline V gene. V was clipped by 6 bases and J by 0 bases; unmatched bases: 3. This CDR3 is CASSRQGGSYEQYF. CDR3 sequence (DNA): TGTGCCAGCAGCCGACAGGGGGGCTCCTACGAGCAGTACTTC.

The rearrangement joins TRBV6-6 to TRBJ2-4; TRBD1 might be the D (6 bases). V lost 6 bases to trimming and J lost 1 base, with 16 bases between them. This CDR3 has 16 amino acids. Germline lookup yields CDR1 MNHNY and CDR2 SVGAGI (reference sequence). The CDR3 bases are TGTGCCAGCAGCAAAGGACAGTCAGGGGCCAAAAACATTCAGTACTTC. It specifies CASSKGQSGAKNIQYF.

This clone appeared once. This chain uses TRBV27 with TRBJ1-1; 8 bases match TRBD1. This CDR3 has 15 residues. V was clipped by 8 bases and J by 5 bases; unmatched bases: 13. Germline V lookup: CDR1 MNHEY, CDR2 SMNVEV (reference sequence). Written as DNA, the CDR3 is TGTGCCAGCCGTGGGGGCAGGGGGCGAAGAACTGAAGCTTTCTTT. Protein sequence: CASRGGRGRRTEAFF.

Written as DNA, the CDR3 is TGTGCCAGCAGCCCACCTCAGGCTGACGGGATCGGGGAGCTGTTTTTT. It specifies CASSPPQADGIGELFF. This sequence joins TRBV6-6 and TRBJ2-2; D may be TRBD2 (5 bases). V lost 6 bases and J lost 7, with 21 bases in between. CDR3 length: 16 amino acids. Germline CDR1 reads MNHNY; CDR2 reads SVGAGI (reference sequence).

The chain is built from TRBV19 and TRBJ2-7; the D call may be TRBD1 or TRBD2 (6 bases each). The V gene's germline CDR1 is LNHDA and CDR2 SQIVND (reference sequence). Trimming took 3 bases from V and 2 from J, leaving 14 bases between them. This CDR3 is built from 15 residues. As DNA, the CDR3 is TGTGCCAGTAGTATTCGGGGGCTAGGCACCTACGAGCAGTACTTC. Amino acids: CASSIRGLGTYEQYF.

The chain recombines TRBV29-1 with TRBJ2-7; TRBD2 is a possible D gene (6 bases). Germline V lookup: CDR1 SQVTM, CDR2 ANQGSEA. Trimming cost V 5 bases and J 6 bases, with 17 bases left between them. CDR3 size: 13 residues. CDR3 region: CSVLRRDGSEQYF. The CDR3 coding sequence is TGCAGCGTTTTGAGGCGGGACGGTTCCGAGCAGTACTTC.

This chain joins TRBV10-3 and TRBJ1-5; D uncertain. V shed 5 bases and J shed 1 base, with 9 bases lying between them. Germline lookup yields CDR1 ENHRY and CDR2 SYGVKD. There are 14 residues in the CDR3. Here the CDR3 reads CAISPGISNQPQHF. As DNA, the CDR3 is TGTGCCATCAGTCCGGGGATCAGCAATCAGCCCCAGCATTTT.

This chain joins TRBV6-5 and TRBJ1-2, with D perhaps TRBD1 (5 bases). The germline V gene has CDR1 MNHEY and CDR2 SVGAGI. The CDR3 contains 14 residues. The ends were cut back, 5 bases at V and 4 bases at J, with 14 bases in the middle. CDR3 in amino acids: CASSKGALSYGYTF. CDR3 bases: TGTGCCAGCAGTAAAGGGGCGCTTAGCTATGGCTACACCTTC.